These 10 T cell receptor beta chains came from one sample sequenced in a study of monozygotic twins with inflammatory bowel disease. Each CDR3 protein gets one entry in TCRdb, which reprocessed the 5' RACE reads and gives no DNA. Recorded here are about 150,000 distinct CDR3 sequences; the top ten clones represent around 1.2%. Sequencing input: blood. The receptors stem from a human donor with ulcerative colitis or Crohn's disease, or a healthy co-twin of an affected twin (not recorded which).

The CDR3 spells CASSPTGKVNSPLHF. V usage is TRBV7-2 and J usage is TRBJ1-6; TCRdb proposes TRBD1, but this gene call is untestable without DNA. Germline assignment: CDR1 SGHTA and CDR2 FQGNSA. The CDR3 consists of 15 residues.

Here the CDR3 reads CASSRPGQGMETQYF. The chain couples TRBV5-1 to TRBJ2-5; TCRdb reports TRBD1, a call that lacks DNA to check it against. Germline V lookup: CDR1 SGHRS, CDR2 YFSETQ. CDR3 length equals 15 residues. Looking up the rest from reference TRBV5-1 and TRBJ2-5 gives the full variable domain: KAGVTQTPRYLIKTRGQQVTLSCSPISGHRSVSWYQQTPGQGLQFLFEYFSETQRNKGNFPGRFSGRQFSNSRSEMNVSTLELGDSALYLCASSRPGQGMETQYFGPGTRLLVL.

V and J are TRBV20-1 and TRBJ2-7; without DNA, the TCRdb call of TRBD2 cannot be checked. Germline loops: CDR1 DFQATT, CDR2 SNEGSKA (reference sequence). CDR3 length: 13 amino acids. The CDR3 region is CSAQGTVSYEQYF.

The J gene is TRBJ1-1, the V gene TRBV18. Germline CDR1 reads KGHSH; CDR2 reads LQKENI. The CDR3 contains 14 residues. CDR3 amino acids: CASSNTAGSTEAFF. Full variable domain (outside the CDR3, taken from reference TRBV18 and TRBJ1-1): NAGVMQNPRHLVRRRGQEARLRCSPMKGHSHVYWYRQLPEEGLKFMVYLQKENIIDESGMPKERFSAEFPKEGPSILRIQQVVRGDSAAYFCASSNTAGSTEAFFGQGTRLTVV.

J is TRBJ1-2 and V is TRBV11-2; TCRdb's D call, TRBD1, is unchecked because there is no DNA. The CDR3 runs to 15 residues. Per germline, CDR1 SGHAT and CDR2 FQNNGV. This chain's CDR3 is CATLPQGATTMATGF.

The chain carries TRBV5-1 and TRBJ2-3; TCRdb's D gene call, TRBD2, goes unchecked for lack of DNA. The CDR3 loop spans 16 amino acids. The germline gives CDR1 SGHRS, CDR2 YFSETQ. CDR3 in amino acids: CASSPRTSGSTDTQYF.

This rearrangement joins TRBV7-2 to TRBJ2-7; TCRdb's D call of TRBD2 is untestable without DNA. Germline CDR1 and CDR2: SGHTA and FQGNSA. The CDR3 runs to 16 residues. The chain's CDR3 is CASSLVGSGRSGEQYF. Together with reference TRBV7-2 and TRBJ2-7, the CDR3 gives the full variable domain: GAGVSQSPSNKVTEKGKDVELRCDPISGHTALYWYRQSLGQGLEFLIYFQGNSAPDKSGLPSDRFSAERTGGSVSTLTIQRTQQEDSAVYLCASSLVGSGRSGEQYFGPGTRLTVT.

The chain joins TRBV3-1 to TRBJ2-3; lacking DNA, the TRBD2 call made by TCRdb goes unchecked. CDR1 is LGHDT and CDR2 is YNNKEL in the germline V gene (reference sequence). The CDR3 runs to 16 residues. CDR3 sequence reads: CASSQGVGENTDTQYF.

The chain recombines TRBV5-1 with TRBJ2-3; TCRdb returns TRBD1, unconfirmable since there is no DNA. The CDR3 runs 15 residues. The V gene's germline CDR1 is SGHRS and CDR2 YFSETQ. CDR3 region: CASSSTGTAGDTQYF.

This CDR3 reads CASSLGSRGADTQYF. V usage is TRBV11-2 and J usage is TRBJ2-3; TCRdb calls TRBD1, which cannot be checked without DNA. The CDR3 totals 15 residues. The germline V gene has CDR1 SGHAT and CDR2 FQNNGV.